This T cell receptor beta chain was retrieved from a study of T cells in Graves' hyperthyroidism and ophthalmopathy (dated by TCRdb to the late 2010s). The study in broad terms: Peripheral blood samples were taken at the time of initial diagnosis, prior to any treatment. The 100 discovery patients were divided at random into training and test sets in a 7:3 ratio. The study also compared thyroid tissue and blood T-cell repertoires from roughly six Graves' hyperthyroidism patients. To identify TCR V-J signatures that set the groups apart, the researchers used a discovery cohort of more than 95 patients, made up of 43 with Graves' ophthalmopathy and 57 with stable Graves' hyperthyroidism. Once sampling was done, hyperthyroidism patients were given methimazole at a starting dose of 30 mg daily, whereas ophthalmopathy patients were given high-dose intravenous methylprednisolone. According to the paper, TCR Vbeta CDR3 sequencing was carried out on around 140 peripheral blood samples, which came from 40 to 45 ophthalmopathy, 70 to 80 hyperthyroidism and about 17 progressor patients. An independent validation cohort of around 20 hyperthyroidism patients and 17 patients who later progressed to ophthalmopathy tested prospective prediction of ophthalmopathy. Findings and caveats that apply to the study as a whole: In validation, the model predicted progression to ophthalmopathy a median of roughly 6.2 months before onset, with about 67% sensitivity and roughly 77% specificity. A model built on a 13 V-J signature distinguished ophthalmopathy from stable hyperthyroidism, reaching around 88% sensitivity and 81.08% specificity in cross-validation and 80%/75% in testing. No statistical method was used to fix the sample size in advance, and group allocation was not hidden from the investigators. Blood samples also contained most of the expanded thyroid clonotypes (frequency above 0.001), which suggests that blood repertoires may reflect thyroid immune responses.

Stable Graves' hyperthyroidism was defined as no progression to ophthalmopathy during 18 months of follow-up. Hyperthyroidism patients were newly diagnosed, had a disease duration of under 2 months, and were aged 18 to 65 years. Any patient with an uncontrolled infection, another autoimmune disease, pregnancy or lactation was excluded. Diagnoses were established on the basis of clinical symptoms, serum thyroxine and TRAb, thyroid ultrasound, and orbital computed tomography. PBMCs were isolated from about 9.1 ml of fresh peripheral blood by Ficoll-Paque density gradient centrifugation. Trizol reagent was used to extract total RNA, and RNA quality was then checked on an Agilent 2100 Bioanalyzer. This clonotype was seen many times. The target of this receptor is not known. Per-base quality was not reported, and no clone a single base away is much larger than it. Looking up the germline V gene yields CDR1 SGHVS and CDR2 FQNEAQ. From the cysteine up to the phenylalanine, the CDR3 has a length of 13 residues. The read is trimmed to its CDR3 DNA, 39 bases read in frame from base 1. Relative to germline, V is 3 bases shorter and J is 7 bases shorter, with 12 bases between their ends.

Amplification of TCR beta CDR3 regions was carried out from RNA transcripts. The first round of RT-PCR for the TCR CDR3 was performed with the HTBI primer set and the Qiagen OneStep RT-PCR kit. A second multiplex PCR round built the libraries, followed by size selection and purification. The libraries were sequenced on an Illumina HiSeq2000 using paired-end 100 bp reads. In the original analysis: Raw data were processed with SOAPnuke, discarding reads with adapters, uncalled bases, mean Phred below 15, or no exact constant-primer or identifier match. High-quality paired reads were merged with COPE v1.2.5, and unique nucleotide sequences were defined as clonotypes. Clonotypes were aligned to IMGT TRBV, TRBD and TRBJ reference segments using MiTCR v1.1. Analysis was restricted to V-J combinations with a frequency above 0.0001, which covered roughly 99% of repertoires. A TCS score was defined as the ratio between F50 (clonal expansion) and ExV (chaos), using BLOSUM62-based TCRdist between CDR3 peptides within each V-J. Welch's t-statistics and random forest reduced roughly 540 V-J features to roughly 13, which were used in a naive Bayes classifier (R e1071). In TCRdb, the public reads were trimmed at Q25 with fastp and aligned with MiXCR, with productive beta chains retained. Every CDR3 protein is listed once, alongside the most common genes and DNA of its rows. TCRdb, not the original authors, processed these V and J calls. The sample contains 300,000 to 350,000 distinct CDR3 sequences, 18% of them found a single time. The ten biggest clones cover around 50% of the sample.

The chain joins TRBV7-8 to TRBJ1-2, and perhaps TRBD1 as D gene, on 6 matching bases. The sample consisted of blood. The sequence was obtained from a woman aged 45-65 years with Graves' hyperthyroidism. The DNA sequence is given as TGTGCCAGCAGCTTGCCGGGACAACCTGGCTACACCTTC. Its protein product is CASSLPGQPGYTF. With the portions outside the CDR3 filled from the reference TRBV7-8 and TRBJ1-2 genes, the complete variable region becomes GAGVSQSPRYKVAKRGQDVALRCDPISGHVSLFWYQQALGQGPEFLTYFQNEAQLDKSGLPSDRFFAERPEGSVSTLKIQRTQQEDSAVYLCASSLPGQPGYTFGSGTRLTVV.